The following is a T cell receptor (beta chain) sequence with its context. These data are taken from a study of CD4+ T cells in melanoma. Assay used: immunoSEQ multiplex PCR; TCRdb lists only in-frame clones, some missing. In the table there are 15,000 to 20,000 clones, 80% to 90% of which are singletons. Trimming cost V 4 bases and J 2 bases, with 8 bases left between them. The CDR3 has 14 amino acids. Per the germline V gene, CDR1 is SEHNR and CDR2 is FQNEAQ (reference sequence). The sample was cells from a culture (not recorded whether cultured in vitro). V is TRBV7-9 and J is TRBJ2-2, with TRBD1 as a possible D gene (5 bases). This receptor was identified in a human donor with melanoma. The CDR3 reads CASSSGINTGELFF. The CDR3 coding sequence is TGTGCCAGCAGCTCAGGGATTAACACCGGGGAGCTGTTTTTT. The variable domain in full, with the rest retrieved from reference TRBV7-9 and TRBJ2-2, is DTGVSQNPRHKITKRGQNVTFRCDPISEHNRLYWYRQTLGQGPEFLTYFQNEAQLEKSRLLSDRFSAERPKGSFSTLEIQRTEQGDSAMYLCASSSGINTGELFFGEGSRLTVL.